The rows below give T cell receptor beta chains drawn from one sample of a study of cytomegalovirus exposure and HLA in healthy donors. Only in-frame clones appear in the TCRdb table, and some are missing; sequencing was by immunoSEQ multiplex PCR. The sample lists roughly 200,000 clones; about 81% were seen once. Sequenced: PBMCs. These receptors came from a woman in her thirties or forties in good health and CMV-seronegative. CDR3s include the opening cysteine and the closing phenylalanine or tryptophan. The D gene is left open where the match is weak. Not every row has a clone size; where given, it reads once, few, many or a size class.

CDR3 protein	CDR3 DNA	D gene	V gene	J gene	clone size
CASSLTAQETQYF	TGTGCCAGCAGCCTGACAGCGCAAGAGACCCAGTACTTC	NA	TRBV11-3	TRBJ2-5	NA
CASSVPSGSSYEQYF	TGTGCCAGCAGCGTACCTAGCGGTAGCTCCTACGAGCAGTACTTC	TRBD2	TRBV5-4	TRBJ2-7	NA
CASSTEITYNEQFF	TGTGCCAGCAGTACTGAGATCACCTACAATGAGCAGTTCTTC	NA	TRBV27	TRBJ2-1	NA
CASQLAGGRTGELFF	TGCGCCAGTCAACTAGCGGGAGGCCGGACCGGGGAGCTGTTTTTT	TRBD2	TRBV5-1	TRBJ2-2	NA
CASSLGTGGPYEQYF	TGTGCCAGCAGCCTGGGGACAGGGGGGCCCTACGAGCAGTACTTC	TRBD1	TRBV9	TRBJ2-7	NA
CASSLGPGSQETQYF	TGTGCCAGCAGCTTGGGGCCCGGGTCCCAAGAGACCCAGTACTTC	NA	TRBV7-6	TRBJ2-5	NA
CASSFTGTGAHEQYF	TGTGCCAGCAGCTTTACCGGGACAGGGGCGCACGAGCAGTACTTC	TRBD1	TRBV7-9	TRBJ2-7	NA
CAWALPGYPNTEAFF	TGTGCCTGGGCCCTCCCCGGTTACCCGAACACTGAAGCTTTCTTT	NA	TRBV30	TRBJ1-1	NA
CASSPVTSQETQYF	TGTGCCAGCTCACCAGTCACCAGCCAAGAGACCCAGTACTTC	NA	TRBV18	TRBJ2-5	NA
CASSPRDITYEQYF	TGCGCCAGCAGCCCCCGGGACATAACCTACGAGCAGTACTTC	NA	TRBV5-1	TRBJ2-7	few
CASSLGTGVYGYTF	TGTGCCAGCAGCTTAGGGACAGGGGTCTATGGCTACACCTTC	TRBD1	TRBV11-2	TRBJ1-2	NA
CASSSGQGRETQYF	TGTGCCAGCAGTTCAGGACAGGGGAGAGAGACCCAGTACTTC	TRBD1	TRBV6-5	TRBJ2-5	few
CASSQAPSGRSDEQFF	TGCGCCAGCAGCCAAGCCCCTAGCGGGAGGTCCGATGAGCAGTTCTTC	TRBD2	TRBV4-1	TRBJ2-1	NA
CASERQGSVNTEAFF	TGTGCCAGCGAAAGACAGGGATCGGTGAACACTGAAGCTTTCTTT	TRBD1	TRBV2	TRBJ1-1	few
CAWSPFSGVDTQYF	TGTGCCTGGAGCCCCTTTTCGGGAGTTGATACGCAGTATTTT	NA	TRBV30	TRBJ2-3	NA
CASGLYGYTF	TGTGCCAGCGGCCTTTATGGCTACACCTTC	NA	TRBV28	TRBJ1-2	NA
CASSKPGQGSQETQYF	TGTGCCAGCAGTAAACCGGGACAGGGCTCCCAAGAGACCCAGTACTTC	TRBD1	TRBV6-6	TRBJ2-5	NA
CASSSPGLAGGIGTQYF	TGTGCCAGCAGCTCACCGGGACTAGCGGGAGGGATTGGGACCCAGTACTTC	TRBD2	TRBV7-2	TRBJ2-5	once
CASSVVSSGTRSADTQYF	TGTGCCAGCAGCGTAGTTTCTAGCGGGACGCGCTCCGCAGATACGCAGTATTTT	TRBD2	TRBV9	TRBJ2-3	NA
CAWSVPGGGGNQPQHF	TGTGCCTGGAGTGTACCAGGGGGCGGGGGCAATCAGCCCCAGCATTTT	TRBD1	TRBV30	TRBJ1-5	once
CASRVLQDTGELFF	TGTGCCAGCAGAGTTCTACAGGACACCGGGGAGCTGTTTTTT	NA	TRBV9	TRBJ2-2	NA
CASCKDGGGYSEQFF	TGTGCCAGCTGCAAAGATGGCGGGGGCTACAGTGAGCAGTTCTTC	NA	TRBV27	TRBJ2-1	NA
CASSYRGYFNGYTF	TGTGCCAGCAGTTACAGGGGGTATTTCAATGGCTACACCTTC	NA	TRBV6-5	TRBJ1-2	NA
CASSLTRSSYEQYF	TGTGCCAGCAGTTTAACTCGAAGCTCCTACGAGCAGTACTTC	NA	TRBV28	TRBJ2-7	NA
CASSRWGYRGQVVKPQHF	TGTGCCAGCAGTCGTTGGGGGTATAGGGGACAGGTCGTGAAGCCCCAGCATTTT	TRBD1	TRBV28	TRBJ1-5	NA
CASRLDRAQQSYEQYF	TGTGCAAGTCGCTTAGACAGGGCCCAACAAAGTTACGAGCAGTACTTC	NA	TRBV12-2	TRBJ2-7	NA
CASSWRDRRFFPDGGYTF	TGTGCCAGTAGTTGGAGGGACAGAAGATTTTTTCCCGACGGGGGCTACACCTTC	TRBD1	TRBV19	TRBJ1-2	NA
CASSLQGNLGEKLFF	TGCGCCAGCAGCTTACAGGGCAACTTGGGAGAAAAACTGTTTTTT	NA	TRBV5-1	TRBJ1-4	few
CASSDPRDSYEQYF	TGTGCCAGCAGTGATCCCCGGGACAGCTACGAGCAGTACTTC	TRBD1	TRBV6-1	TRBJ2-7	NA
CASSPRQGASAEQYF	TGTGCCAGCAGTCCCCGACAGGGGGCGTCAGCCGAGCAGTACTTC	TRBD1	TRBV27	TRBJ2-7	NA
CASSFRSTAGVHEQYF	TGTGCCAGCAGTTTTCGGTCAACAGCGGGAGTTCACGAGCAGTACTTC	TRBD2	TRBV28	TRBJ2-7	NA
CASSQGGGTDTQYF	TGTGCCAGCAGTCAAGGGGGGGGCACAGATACGCAGTATTTT	NA	TRBV28	TRBJ2-3	NA
CASSLGQGAYEQYF	TGTGCCAGTAGTCTCGGACAGGGGGCATACGAGCAGTACTTC	TRBD1	TRBV19	TRBJ2-7	NA
CASSRRGLRRGAEQYF	TGTGCCAGCAGCAGGAGGGGCCTTCGAAGGGGAGCCGAGCAGTACTTC	NA	TRBV21-1	TRBJ2-7	NA
CASSGGTSGSYEQYF	TGTGCCAGCTCAGGAGGGACTAGCGGGAGCTACGAGCAGTACTTC	TRBD2	TRBV18	TRBJ2-7	NA
CASSLRTGMNTEAFF	TGTGCCAGCAGCCTTCGGACAGGCATGAACACTGAAGCTTTCTTT	TRBD1	TRBV7-9	TRBJ1-1	NA
CASSPPLREGPDTQYF	TGCGCCAGCAGCCCCCCCCTGCGGGAGGGCCCAGATACGCAGTATTTT	TRBD2	TRBV5-1	TRBJ2-3	few
CASSIGTSGSYEQYF	TGTGCCAGTAGTATCGGGACTAGCGGGAGCTACGAGCAGTACTTC	TRBD2	TRBV19	TRBJ2-7	NA
CASSPGAYTEAFF	TGTGCCAGCAGCCCGGGTGCGTACACTGAAGCTTTCTTT	NA	TRBV7-9	TRBJ1-1	NA
CASRKGVSTEAFF	TGTGCAAGTCGGAAGGGGGTAAGCACTGAAGCTTTCTTT	NA	TRBV19	TRBJ1-1	NA
CASSLAGGRMSAEQYF	TGCGCCAGCAGCTTGGCAGGCGGGAGGATGTCGGCCGAGCAGTACTTC	TRBD2	TRBV5-1	TRBJ2-7	NA
CASSFGSALDNEQFF	TGTGCCAGCAGCTTTGGGTCAGCTCTAGACAATGAGCAGTTCTTC	NA	TRBV7-6	TRBJ2-1	NA